This T cell receptor (beta chain) was identified during a study of T cell repertoires in cytomegalovirus infection. General study points: The ex vivo response was dominated by HLA-C-restricted CMV-specific TCR beta clonotypes.

The CDR3 length is 12 residues. Germline V gene data show CDR1 as SGHAT and CDR2 as FQDESV (reference sequence). V was pared by 5 bases and J by 4 bases, with 1 base of the junction left unmatched. TCRdb itself ran the reads through MiXCR, one entry per CDR3 protein. The sample contains some 180,000 distinct CDR3 sequences, about a sixth of which appear only once. Concerning this clonotype: Its target is not known.

V and J are TRBV11-1 and TRBJ2-5, with 7 bases matching TRBD1. Sequenced: CD8+ T cells from PBMCs. This receptor was taken from a human donor in good health (CMV status not recorded). Some clones in this sample may be carry-over from other donors' samples. The CDR3, as DNA: TGTGCCAGCAGCCACAGGGGAGAGACCCAGTACTTC. Protein product: CASSHRGETQYF.